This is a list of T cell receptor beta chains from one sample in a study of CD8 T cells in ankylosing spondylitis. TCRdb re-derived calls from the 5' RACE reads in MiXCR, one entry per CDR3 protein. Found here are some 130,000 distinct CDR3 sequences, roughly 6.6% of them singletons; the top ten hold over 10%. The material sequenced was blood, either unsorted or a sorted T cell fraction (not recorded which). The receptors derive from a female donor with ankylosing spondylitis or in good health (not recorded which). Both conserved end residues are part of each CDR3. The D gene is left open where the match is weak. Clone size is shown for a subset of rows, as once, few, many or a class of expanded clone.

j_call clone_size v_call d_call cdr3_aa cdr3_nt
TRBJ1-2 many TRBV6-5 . CASNLRGGVSYGYTF TGTGCCAGCAATTTACGGGGTGGCGTTAGCTATGGCTACACCTTC
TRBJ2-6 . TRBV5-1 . CASSTMDRNSGANVLTF TGCGCCAGCAGCACGATGGACAGAAACTCTGGGGCCAACGTCCTGACTTTC
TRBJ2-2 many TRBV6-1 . CASTTSQSRSRTGELFF TGTGCCAGCACGACGAGCCAAAGCCGAAGCCGCACCGGGGAGCTGTTTTTT
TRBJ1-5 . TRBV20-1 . CSAEAEGRGQPQHF TGCAGTGCCGAGGCCGAGGGGAGGGGCCAGCCCCAGCATTTT
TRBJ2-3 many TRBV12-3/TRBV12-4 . CASSFGSVTQYF TGTGCCAGCAGTTTTGGAAGCGTTACGCAGTATTTT
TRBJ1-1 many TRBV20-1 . CSARQDMNTEAFF TGCAGTGCGAGACAAGACATGAACACTGAAGCTTTCTTT
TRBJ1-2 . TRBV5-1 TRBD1 CASSLRGQGGGYTF TGCGCCAGCAGCTTGCGCGGACAGGGGGGCGGCTACACCTTC
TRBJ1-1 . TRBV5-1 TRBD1 CASSLPGQGFGRNTEAFF TGCGCCAGCAGCTTGCCGGGACAGGGGTTCGGGAGGAACACTGAAGCTTTCTTT
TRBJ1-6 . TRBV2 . CASSFQATGPDPLHF TGTGCCAGCAGTTTTCAAGCGACAGGTCCGGATCCCCTCCACTTT
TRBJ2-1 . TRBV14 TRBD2 CASSQGTRLAMGNEQFF TGTGCCAGCAGCCAAGGCACGAGACTAGCGATGGGGAATGAGCAGTTCTTC
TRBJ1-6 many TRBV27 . CASSPGNYNSPLHF TGTGCCAGCAGTCCAGGGAACTATAATTCACCCCTCCACTTT
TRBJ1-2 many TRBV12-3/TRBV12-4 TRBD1 CASSFFQGASYGYTF TGTGCCAGCAGTTTCTTCCAGGGGGCGTCATATGGCTACACCTTC
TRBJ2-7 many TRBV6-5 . CASSPSTHYEQYF TGTGCCAGCAGTCCCTCGACTCACTACGAGCAGTACTTC
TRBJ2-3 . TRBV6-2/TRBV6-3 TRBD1 CASSPWFSRDRGTDTQYF TGTGCCAGCAGTCCCTGGTTTTCCCGGGACAGGGGCACAGATACGCAGTATTTT
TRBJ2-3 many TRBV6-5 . CASSYVGTSTDTQYF TGTGCCAGCAGTTACGTCGGGACTAGCACAGATACGCAGTATTTT
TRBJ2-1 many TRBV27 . CASRPFPDSGEQFF TGTGCCAGCAGGCCTTTTCCAGATAGTGGTGAGCAGTTCTTC
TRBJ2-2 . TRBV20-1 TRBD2 CSAGRGGGELFF TGCAGTGCTGGACGGGGGGGCGGGGAGCTGTTTTTT
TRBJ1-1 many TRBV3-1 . CASSPWTGNTEAFF TGTGCCAGCAGCCCCTGGACGGGAAACACTGAAGCTTTCTTT
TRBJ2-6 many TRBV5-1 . CASSLLAGGLSSGANVLTF TGCGCCAGCAGCTTGTTGGCAGGCGGATTAAGCTCTGGGGCCAACGTCCTGACTTTC
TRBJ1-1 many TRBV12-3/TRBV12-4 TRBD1 CASSPTGRQGAGTEAFF TGTGCCAGCAGTCCTACCGGACGACAGGGTGCGGGCACTGAAGCTTTCTTT
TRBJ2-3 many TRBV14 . CASSQDPARADTQYF TGTGCCAGCAGCCAAGACCCCGCTCGGGCAGATACGCAGTATTTT
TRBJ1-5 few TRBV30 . CAWSPEGHPAEPQHF TGTGCCTGGAGTCCAGAGGGACACCCGGCGGAGCCCCAGCATTTT
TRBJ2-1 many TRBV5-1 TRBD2 CASRLAGERGNEQFF TGCGCCAGCAGACTAGCGGGGGAAAGGGGGAATGAGCAGTTCTTC
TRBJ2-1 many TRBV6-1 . CASSPLGGGRDNEQFF TGTGCCAGCAGTCCGCTCGGAGGGGGCCGGGACAATGAGCAGTTCTTC
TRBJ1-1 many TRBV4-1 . CASSQDDNPEAFF TGCGCCAGCAGCCAAGACGACAACCCTGAAGCTTTCTTT
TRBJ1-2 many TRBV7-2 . CASSLPEQLYGYTF TGTGCCAGCAGCCTACCTGAACAGTTGTATGGCTACACCTTC
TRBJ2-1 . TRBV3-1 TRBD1 CASSPTLGQGGWEQFF TGTGCCAGCAGCCCAACCCTGGGACAGGGGGGATGGGAGCAGTTCTTC
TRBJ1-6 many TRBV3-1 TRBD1 CASSQGQGESPLHF TGTGCCAGCAGCCAAGGACAGGGGGAGTCACCCCTCCACTTT
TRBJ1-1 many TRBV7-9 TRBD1 CASSWDRDDTEAFF TGTGCCAGCAGCTGGGACAGGGATGACACTGAAGCTTTCTTT
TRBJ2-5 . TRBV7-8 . CASTQPYRTQYF TGTGCCAGCACCCAGCCTTATAGGACCCAGTACTTC
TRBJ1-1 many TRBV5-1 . CASSLANPYTNTEAFF TGCGCCAGCAGCTTGGCCAACCCTTACACGAACACTGAAGCTTTCTTT
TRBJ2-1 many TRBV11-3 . CASSSGQPTYNEQFF TGTGCCAGCAGCTCAGGACAGCCCACCTACAATGAGCAGTTCTTC
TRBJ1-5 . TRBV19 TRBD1 CASTSLGTGGNQPQHF TGTGCCAGTACGAGCCTCGGGACAGGAGGCAATCAGCCCCAGCATTTT
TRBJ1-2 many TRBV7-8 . CATSLAVANYGYTF TGTGCCACCAGCTTGGCAGTAGCTAACTATGGCTACACCTTC
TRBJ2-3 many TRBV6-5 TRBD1 CASSYSRDRYTDTQYF TGTGCCAGCAGTTACTCGAGGGACAGGTACACAGATACGCAGTATTTT
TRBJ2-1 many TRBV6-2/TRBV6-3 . CASSYDGGQINEQFF TGTGCCAGCAGTTACGACGGTGGACAGATCAATGAGCAGTTCTTC
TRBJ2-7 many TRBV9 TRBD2 CASSESGGVYEQYF TGTGCCAGCAGCGAGAGCGGGGGAGTCTACGAGCAGTACTTC
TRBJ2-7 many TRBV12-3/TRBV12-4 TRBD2 CASSFAGGSHEQYF TGTGCCAGCAGTTTTGCGGGGGGTTCCCACGAGCAGTACTTC
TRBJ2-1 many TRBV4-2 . CASRRRDEQFF TGTGCCAGCAGGAGGCGAGATGAGCAGTTCTTC
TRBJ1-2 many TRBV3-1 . CASSQAEWYGYTF TGTGCCAGCAGCCAAGCAGAGTGGTATGGCTACACCTTC
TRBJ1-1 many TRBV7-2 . CASSRHRVSTEAFF TGTGCCAGCAGCCGACACAGGGTGAGCACTGAAGCTTTCTTT
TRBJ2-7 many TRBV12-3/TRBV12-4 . CASSLSSGSSSYEQYF TGTGCCAGCAGTTTGTCTTCGGGGAGCAGCTCCTACGAGCAGTACTTC
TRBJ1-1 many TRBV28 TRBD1 CASSQGKDREAFF TGTGCCAGCAGTCAAGGAAAGGACAGGGAAGCTTTCTTT
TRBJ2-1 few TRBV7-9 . CASSLQEKGYNEQFF TGTGCCAGCAGTTTACAGGAGAAGGGCTACAATGAGCAGTTCTTC
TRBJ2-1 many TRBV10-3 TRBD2 CAISGMTSSGAYNEQFF TGTGCCATCAGTGGGATGACTAGTAGCGGGGCATACAATGAGCAGTTCTTC